This T cell receptor beta chain was profiled in a study of cytomegalovirus exposure and HLA in healthy donors. General study findings and limits: Later analysis found that TCR beta chains associated with HLA were more clonally expanded than other, equally common chains. Within a later analysis, the majority of CMV-associated TCR beta chains appeared HLA-restricted. HLA alleles showed associations with roughly 17,000 TCR beta sequences in a later analysis, at a 0.05 false discovery rate.

PCR amplification relied on 60 Vbeta primers (plus 13 Jbeta primers). The repertoire was sequenced with immunoSEQ multiplex PCR; TCRdb's copy has only in-frame clones and lacks some. Of about 170,000 clones listed, almost 75% were seen once; the top ten hold approximately 5.1%. On this clone: What it binds is not known.

Trimming took 5 bases from V and 3 from J; bases not matched to a gene: 10. This CDR3 comprises 16 residues. CDR1 SEHNR and CDR2 FQNEAQ come from the germline V gene (reference sequence). Sequencing was performed on PBMCs. The rearrangement joins TRBV7-9 to TRBJ2-7, with 10 bases lining up with TRBD1. This receptor was taken from a woman aged 18-29 years in good health and CMV-seropositive. This CDR3 is CASSPRDRGQIYEQYF. The CDR3 region has the DNA TGTGCCAGCAGCCCTCGGGACAGGGGACAAATCTACGAGCAGTACTTC. Supplemented by reference TRBV7-9 and TRBJ2-7, the full variable domain reads DTGVSQNPRHKITKRGQNVTFRCDPISEHNRLYWYRQTLGQGPEFLTYFQNEAQLEKSRLLSDRFSAERPKGSFSTLEIQRTEQGDSAMYLCASSPRDRGQIYEQYFGPGTRLTVT.